Listed below are T cell receptor beta chains from one sample, sequenced in a study of OX40 agonist ivuxolimab in advanced cancers. The data were produced by immunoSEQ multiplex PCR, yet TCRdb's version contains in-frame clones alone and is incomplete. The sample shows around 66,000 clones, about 86% of them seen only once. Sequencing used CD4+ or CD8+ T cells sorted from blood, obtained in a trial of the OX40 agonist ivuxolimab. These TCRs come from an adult with an advanced solid tumor such as melanoma, head and neck, liver or kidney cancer. CDR3s include the opening cysteine and the closing phenylalanine or tryptophan. D genes are given only for firm matches. Part of the rows lack a size; the others show once, few, many or a class for expanded clones.

j_call: TRBJ1-2; d_call: NA; clone_size: NA; v_call: TRBV6-5; cdr3_nt: TGTGCCAGCAGTTCCTCCGGACCCTGGTCGGGTGGCTACACCTTC; cdr3_aa: CASSSSGPWSGGYTF
j_call: TRBJ2-7; d_call: NA; clone_size: once; v_call: TRBV9; cdr3_nt: TGTGCCAGCAGCGTGCAGCCCGACAGGAACGAGCAGTACTTC; cdr3_aa: CASSVQPDRNEQYF
j_call: TRBJ1-1; d_call: NA; clone_size: once; v_call: TRBV6-6; cdr3_nt: TGTGCCAGCCAAGGGGCTACGAACACTGAAGCTTTCTTT; cdr3_aa: CASQGATNTEAFF
j_call: TRBJ2-3; d_call: NA; clone_size: NA; v_call: TRBV29-1; cdr3_nt: TGCAGCGTTGAGATGGGGTCCCACACAGATACGCAGTATTTT; cdr3_aa: CSVEMGSHTDTQYF
j_call: TRBJ2-3; d_call: TRBD2; clone_size: NA; v_call: TRBV9; cdr3_nt: TGTGCCAGCAGCTCTCCTAGCGGGGGTCAACTAGGCACAGATACGCAGTATTTT; cdr3_aa: CASSSPSGGQLGTDTQYF
j_call: TRBJ2-7; d_call: NA; clone_size: NA; v_call: TRBV7-6; cdr3_nt: TGTGCCAGCAGCTTCGACAGGAGCTACGAGCAGTACTTC; cdr3_aa: CASSFDRSYEQYF
j_call: TRBJ1-1; d_call: TRBD1; clone_size: NA; v_call: TRBV6-1; cdr3_nt: TGTGCCAGCAGTGAAGCAAGGACAGGGCGAGCTTTCTTT; cdr3_aa: CASSEARTGRAFF
j_call: TRBJ1-5; d_call: TRBD1; clone_size: NA; v_call: TRBV28; cdr3_nt: TGTGCCAGCAGCTTAACGGGACAGTTTCAGCCCCAGCATTTT; cdr3_aa: CASSLTGQFQPQHF
j_call: TRBJ2-7; d_call: NA; clone_size: NA; v_call: TRBV5-1; cdr3_nt: TGCGCCAGCAGCTTGTATAAACGACAGGCTAACTCCTACGAGCAGTACTTC; cdr3_aa: CASSLYKRQANSYEQYF
j_call: TRBJ2-7; d_call: TRBD1; clone_size: once; v_call: TRBV5-4; cdr3_nt: TGTGCCAGCAGCCCATCCGGGACAGGGTCCTACGAGCAGTACTTC; cdr3_aa: CASSPSGTGSYEQYF
j_call: TRBJ2-3; d_call: TRBD2; clone_size: NA; v_call: TRBV6-1; cdr3_nt: TGTGCCAGCAGTGGACTAGCGGGGGGATTCACAGATACGCAGTATTTT; cdr3_aa: CASSGLAGGFTDTQYF
j_call: TRBJ1-2; d_call: NA; clone_size: NA; v_call: TRBV6-1; cdr3_nt: TGTGCCGGCACTCGCTCTTCGAACTATGGCTACACCTTC; cdr3_aa: CAGTRSSNYGYTF
j_call: TRBJ1-1; d_call: NA; clone_size: NA; v_call: TRBV6-5; cdr3_nt: TGTGCCAGCAGGATCGAGGAGAACACTGAAGCTTTCTTT; cdr3_aa: CASRIEENTEAFF
j_call: TRBJ2-1; d_call: TRBD2; clone_size: NA; v_call: TRBV19; cdr3_nt: TGTGCCAGTAGTCAGACTAGCGGGGGCCATTTCTACAATGAGCAGTTCTTC; cdr3_aa: CASSQTSGGHFYNEQFF
j_call: TRBJ2-5; d_call: NA; clone_size: NA; v_call: TRBV9; cdr3_nt: TGTGCCAGCAGCGTAGCCCAAGGGGGGGGACAAGAGACCCAGTACTTC; cdr3_aa: CASSVAQGGGQETQYF
j_call: TRBJ1-1; d_call: NA; clone_size: NA; v_call: TRBV7-6; cdr3_nt: TGTGCCAGCAGCTCAAATGTCGGGACGGCTGAAGCTTTCTTT; cdr3_aa: CASSSNVGTAEAFF
j_call: TRBJ1-1; d_call: NA; clone_size: NA; v_call: TRBV19; cdr3_nt: TGTGCCACTCGACAGCCAGCGAACACTGAAGCTTTCTTT; cdr3_aa: CATRQPANTEAFF
j_call: TRBJ1-4; d_call: TRBD1; clone_size: few; v_call: TRBV6-1; cdr3_nt: TGTGCCAGCAGCAAACAGGGGGCTAATGAAAAACTGTTTTTT; cdr3_aa: CASSKQGANEKLFF
j_call: TRBJ1-1; d_call: NA; clone_size: NA; v_call: TRBV12-5; cdr3_nt: TGTGCTAGTGGTTTCCGGCAGAACACTGAAGCTTTCTTT; cdr3_aa: CASGFRQNTEAFF
j_call: TRBJ2-6; d_call: NA; clone_size: NA; v_call: TRBV27; cdr3_nt: TGTGCCAGCAGACAGGTCTCTGGGGCCAACGTCCTGACTTTC; cdr3_aa: CASRQVSGANVLTF
j_call: TRBJ2-3; d_call: TRBD2; clone_size: NA; v_call: TRBV2; cdr3_nt: TGTGCCAGCAGCCGGGGACTAGATGCAGATACGCAGTATTTT; cdr3_aa: CASSRGLDADTQYF
j_call: TRBJ2-1; d_call: TRBD1; clone_size: NA; v_call: TRBV10-3; cdr3_nt: TGTGCCACCCGGGACAGGCCTAACAATGAGCAGTTCTTC; cdr3_aa: CATRDRPNNEQFF
j_call: TRBJ2-1; d_call: NA; clone_size: NA; v_call: TRBV9; cdr3_nt: TGTGCCAGCAGCGCGTCGGGACACGAATACAATGAGCAGTTCTTC; cdr3_aa: CASSASGHEYNEQFF
j_call: TRBJ1-4; d_call: NA; clone_size: once; v_call: TRBV11-2; cdr3_nt: TGTGCCAGCAGCTGGAATGGGGCAGGGAAGGATGAAAAACTGTTTTTT; cdr3_aa: CASSWNGAGKDEKLFF
j_call: TRBJ2-5; d_call: TRBD2; clone_size: NA; v_call: TRBV10-3; cdr3_nt: TGTGCCATCAGTGAGTCCGGGGGGGAAGAGACCCAGTACTTC; cdr3_aa: CAISESGGEETQYF
j_call: TRBJ1-2; d_call: TRBD1; clone_size: NA; v_call: TRBV5-1; cdr3_nt: TGCGCCAGCAGCTTGGGACAGGGCATTTATGGCTACACCTTC; cdr3_aa: CASSLGQGIYGYTF
j_call: TRBJ2-5; d_call: NA; clone_size: NA; v_call: TRBV9; cdr3_nt: TGTGCCAGCAGCCTTAGTGGGGGCCGGGAGACCCAGTACTTC; cdr3_aa: CASSLSGGRETQYF
j_call: TRBJ2-7; d_call: NA; clone_size: NA; v_call: TRBV6-6; cdr3_nt: TGTGCCAGCGCTGCAGGGAGCTCCTACGAGCAGTACTTC; cdr3_aa: CASAAGSSYEQYF
j_call: TRBJ2-4; d_call: NA; clone_size: NA; v_call: TRBV5-1; cdr3_nt: TGCGCCAGCAGCCAGGACTCCCGGGCCAACATTCAGTACTTC; cdr3_aa: CASSQDSRANIQYF
j_call: TRBJ1-5; d_call: TRBD1; clone_size: NA; v_call: TRBV28; cdr3_nt: TGTGCCAGCAGACCCAGGACAGGGGTTTGGCAGCCCCAGCATTTT; cdr3_aa: CASRPRTGVWQPQHF
j_call: TRBJ1-1; d_call: NA; clone_size: NA; v_call: TRBV9; cdr3_nt: TGTGCCAGCAGCGTAAGTTCTGGGGGGGTGGATGAAGCTTTCTTT; cdr3_aa: CASSVSSGGVDEAFF
j_call: TRBJ2-4; d_call: NA; clone_size: NA; v_call: TRBV28; cdr3_nt: TGTGCCAGCTCTAAATACGAGGGAAACATTCAGTACTTC; cdr3_aa: CASSKYEGNIQYF
j_call: TRBJ2-6; d_call: NA; clone_size: NA; v_call: TRBV2; cdr3_nt: TGTGCCAGCAGTAACCAAGTCTCTGGGGCCAACGTCCTGACTTTC; cdr3_aa: CASSNQVSGANVLTF
j_call: TRBJ2-7; d_call: NA; clone_size: NA; v_call: TRBV6-1; cdr3_nt: TGTGCCAGCAGTGAAGGCCCAAACCGGGGTTCAAACTACGAGCAGTACTTC; cdr3_aa: CASSEGPNRGSNYEQYF
j_call: TRBJ1-5; d_call: NA; clone_size: NA; v_call: TRBV2; cdr3_nt: TGTGCCAGCAGTGGGACAGTCTCCGCAATTCAGCCCCAGCATTTT; cdr3_aa: CASSGTVSAIQPQHF
j_call: TRBJ2-7; d_call: TRBD1; clone_size: NA; v_call: TRBV12-5; cdr3_nt: TGTGCTAGTGGTACCTGGACAGGGGAGGCCTACGAGCAGTACTTC; cdr3_aa: CASGTWTGEAYEQYF
j_call: TRBJ2-1; d_call: TRBD2; clone_size: NA; v_call: TRBV5-4; cdr3_nt: TGTGCCAGCAGCTTAGGAAACCCACAAGCGGGAGAGCAGTTCTTC; cdr3_aa: CASSLGNPQAGEQFF
j_call: TRBJ2-7; d_call: NA; clone_size: once; v_call: TRBV11-2; cdr3_nt: TGTGCCAGCAGCTTAGGAACCCACAGGATGAGCTCCTACGAGCAGTACTTC; cdr3_aa: CASSLGTHRMSSYEQYF
j_call: TRBJ2-3; d_call: TRBD2; clone_size: few; v_call: TRBV28; cdr3_nt: TGTGCCAGCAGTTGGAGGTCTAGCGGGGGCTTAGCAGATACGCAGTATTTT; cdr3_aa: CASSWRSSGGLADTQYF
j_call: TRBJ2-4; d_call: NA; clone_size: once; v_call: TRBV28; cdr3_nt: TGTGCCAGCAGGGGGGGGACAGGCGCCGAATGGGGTTTCCGTGGCATTCAGTACTTC; cdr3_aa: CASRGGTGAEWGFRGIQYF
j_call: TRBJ1-5; d_call: TRBD1; clone_size: few; v_call: TRBV7-9; cdr3_nt: TGTGCCAGCACCAGGGGGGATAGCAATCAGCCCCAGCATTTT; cdr3_aa: CASTRGDSNQPQHF
j_call: TRBJ1-3; d_call: TRBD1; clone_size: NA; v_call: TRBV7-8; cdr3_nt: TGTGCCAGCAGCTCCCGGGACAGGGGGCCAGGAAACACCATATATTTT; cdr3_aa: CASSSRDRGPGNTIYF
j_call: TRBJ2-5; d_call: NA; clone_size: NA; v_call: TRBV12-2; cdr3_nt: TGTGCAAGTCGCTTATTTCGTCAGGGGCATGACTTC; cdr3_aa: CASRLFRQGHDF
j_call: TRBJ1-2; d_call: NA; clone_size: NA; v_call: TRBV6-5; cdr3_nt: TGTGCCAGCAGTTACGACTATACCCTCGGTGGCTACACCTTC; cdr3_aa: CASSYDYTLGGYTF
j_call: TRBJ2-2; d_call: NA; clone_size: NA; v_call: TRBV5-6; cdr3_nt: TGTGCCAGCAGTTCTCGCGGAGGGGGGGGGACCACCGGGGAGCTGTTTTTT; cdr3_aa: CASSSRGGGGTTGELFF
j_call: TRBJ1-1; d_call: NA; clone_size: NA; v_call: TRBV5-1; cdr3_nt: TGCGCCAGCAATCGGGCCGAGGGGAACACTGAAGCTTTCTTT; cdr3_aa: CASNRAEGNTEAFF
j_call: TRBJ1-1; d_call: NA; clone_size: NA; v_call: TRBV5-4; cdr3_nt: TGTGCCAGCAGCTTGGTGGTGACAGCAACTTCGAACACTGAAGCTTTCTTT; cdr3_aa: CASSLVVTATSNTEAFF
j_call: TRBJ2-3; d_call: TRBD1; clone_size: NA; v_call: TRBV2; cdr3_nt: TGTGCCAGCAGTTTAGGACAGGCCCGCACAGATACGCAGTATTTT; cdr3_aa: CASSLGQARTDTQYF
j_call: TRBJ1-1; d_call: NA; clone_size: NA; v_call: TRBV9; cdr3_nt: TGTGCCAGCAGCGCAGACAGGAACACTGAAGCTTTCTTT; cdr3_aa: CASSADRNTEAFF
j_call: TRBJ1-4; d_call: TRBD1; clone_size: few; v_call: TRBV18; cdr3_nt: TGTGCCAGCTCACCACTTCCGGGACAGTCTAATGAAAAACTGTTTTTT; cdr3_aa: CASSPLPGQSNEKLFF
j_call: TRBJ2-6; d_call: NA; clone_size: NA; v_call: TRBV7-9; cdr3_nt: TGTGCCAGCAGCCCTACAGGGTTCTCTGGGGCCAACGTCCTGACTTTC; cdr3_aa: CASSPTGFSGANVLTF
j_call: TRBJ1-2; d_call: NA; clone_size: NA; v_call: TRBV5-1; cdr3_nt: TGCGCCAGCAGCTTGGCCGGTTCGACTTATGGCTACACCTTC; cdr3_aa: CASSLAGSTYGYTF
j_call: TRBJ2-3; d_call: TRBD1; clone_size: NA; v_call: TRBV6-5; cdr3_nt: TGTGCCAGCAGGGGGGACAGGGCCCATCTTGGGACGCAGTATTTT; cdr3_aa: CASRGDRAHLGTQYF
j_call: TRBJ2-7; d_call: TRBD1; clone_size: once; v_call: TRBV7-6; cdr3_nt: TGTGCCAGCAGCGCGGGACAGGGGGGGGAGCAGTACTTC; cdr3_aa: CASSAGQGGEQYF
j_call: TRBJ2-2; d_call: TRBD1; clone_size: NA; v_call: TRBV11-3; cdr3_nt: TGTGCCAGCAGCTCCGGACAGGGTAGGACCGGGGAGCTGTTTTTT; cdr3_aa: CASSSGQGRTGELFF
j_call: TRBJ1-3; d_call: TRBD1; clone_size: NA; v_call: TRBV27; cdr3_nt: TGTGCCAGCAGTTTAACGGGACAGGCTGGGGCTGGAAACACCATATATTTT; cdr3_aa: CASSLTGQAGAGNTIYF
j_call: TRBJ1-4; d_call: NA; clone_size: NA; v_call: TRBV5-6; cdr3_nt: TGTGCCAGCAGCCCCTATGCAACTAATGAAAAACTGTTTTTT; cdr3_aa: CASSPYATNEKLFF
j_call: TRBJ2-7; d_call: NA; clone_size: NA; v_call: TRBV18; cdr3_nt: TGTGCCAGCTCACCCCGGGAAGGGACGGCGCTCTACTACGAGCAGTACTTC; cdr3_aa: CASSPREGTALYYEQYF
j_call: TRBJ2-7; d_call: TRBD2; clone_size: NA; v_call: TRBV9; cdr3_nt: TGTGCCAGCAGCATGGGGGGGTCCTGGGCTGGCGAGCAGTACTTC; cdr3_aa: CASSMGGSWAGEQYF
j_call: TRBJ1-2; d_call: NA; clone_size: NA; v_call: TRBV2; cdr3_nt: TGTGCCAGCAGTCCCGGGGGCGCGGACTATGGCTACACCTTC; cdr3_aa: CASSPGGADYGYTF